A single sample is the source of the 3 T cell receptor beta chains below, sequenced in a study of identical twins. Each CDR3 protein is one row after TCRdb ran MiXCR on the 5' RACE reads. The sample lists hundreds of thousands of distinct CDR3 sequences; 18% were seen once. The sample was also linked to a second study, of T cells expressing NK-cell markers.

Sample: PBMCs. Receptor source: a woman between 18 and 30 years old in good health.

This clonotype was counted ten times or more. The rearrangement uses TRBV3-1 and TRBJ2-3, with a possible D match to TRBD1 (5 bases). The V gene's germline CDR1 is LGHDT and CDR2 YNNKEL (reference sequence). The CDR3 extends over 15 amino acids. With 0 bases removed from V and 6 bases from J, the gap between germline ends came to 13 bases. The CDR3 loop reads CASSQDLLGDDTQYF. For the CDR3, the DNA is TGTGCCAGCAGCCAAGATCTCCTAGGGGATGATACGCAGTATTTT.

This clonotype was detected a few times. CDR3 residues: CASSLGPKTVNEQFF. In DNA, the CDR3 is TGCGCCAGCAGCTTGGGGCCAAAGACTGTAAATGAGCAGTTCTTC. This chain links TRBV5-1 with TRBJ2-1; D gene ambiguous. CDR1 and CDR2 from the germline V gene are SGHRS and YFSETQ. This CDR3 spans 15 amino acids. V was cut by 0 bases and J by 7 bases, with 14 bases left in between.

This clonotype was seen only a few times. The CDR3 sequence is CASSLDVSRTDTQYF. CDR3 DNA sequence: TGTGCCAGCAGCTTAGACGTCTCCCGCACAGATACGCAGTATTTT. The chain joins TRBV7-2 to TRBJ2-3; D gene uncertain. V lost 1 base and J lost 1, with 9 bases in between. This CDR3 contains 15 residues. Germline V gene lookup returns CDR1 SGHTA and CDR2 FQGNSA.